This TCR beta chain was obtained from a study of blood T cell repertoires in COVID-19 (dated by TCRdb to the early 2020s). Regarding the complete study: Samples from collaborators originated in the United States, Italy and Spain and spanned both the acute and convalescent phases of COVID-19. The prospective study material was composed of cDNA or gDNA derived from T cells, B-cell-depleted T cells, or PBMCs. Subjects who had been exposed to COVID-19, were actively infected with it, or had recovered from it provided the deeply sampled blood TCRbeta repertoires that made up the dataset. The repertoires were released in a freely available public database meant as a resource for research on the immune response to SARS-CoV-2. Samples were obtained from the ongoing ImmuneRACE study (first 160 participants) and from roughly 1,300 subjects provided by 6 global collaborators. The sample metadata nearly always contained a de-identified subject ID, COVID-19 status, age in years and sex. Where HLA class I and class II types were available, the types were taken from metadata supplied by the sample provider, not from assay-based typing. Study-level results and caveats: How much clinical and demographic metadata was included differed by source and by participant, and the metadata was provided uncurated.

Concerning this clone: Its antigen remains unidentified. The record has no base qualities; no much larger clone is one base away.

TCRbeta CDR3 regions were amplified from genomic DNA by means of the immunoSEQ Assay, a bias-controlled multiplex PCR. The authors processed their data as follows. Within the assay, amplification of reference gene primers was used to estimate how many nucleated cells each sample contained. Sequence reads were collapsed and filtered to measure the absolute abundance of every unique TCRbeta CDR3 rearrangement. For each sample, productive Simpson clonality was calculated by taking the square root of Simpson's diversity index across productive rearrangements. Entries here come from immuneACCESS through TCRdb and include only in-frame sequences with V and J called. Some clones fail to appear in such tables; in the studies checked, an unresolved V gene covers under half of the shortfall, and the cause of the remainder is unknown. That table supplies the V and J calls and clone size; D and trimming were determined from the DNA. This sample holds about 190,000 clones; almost 90% were observed only once. Of the sample, less than 0.7% is held by the ten largest clones.

The germline V gene yields SGHDN for CDR1 and FVKESK for CDR2. Spanning cysteine to phenylalanine, the CDR3 consists of 14 amino acids. Just CDR3 DNA is preserved here, 42 bases in frame from base 1. The germline V and J ends show losses of 2 bases and 4 bases respectively, and no gene match explains 5 bases of the junction. The collaborating institutions used their own protocols to collect whole blood in K2EDTA tubes. For TCRbeta analysis, collaborators shipped samples in one of three forms: frozen whole blood, isolated PBMCs, or DNA extracted from either of those sample types. This receptor chain uses TRBV14 and TRBJ2-7, with 7 bases matching TRBD1. Sequencing was done on a sample of peripheral blood. This clonotype originated in a man aged 45-65 years with acute or convalescent COVID-19. In nucleotides, the sequence is TGTGCCAGCAGCCAAATGACAGGGAATTACGAGCAGTACTTC. This encodes CASSQMTGNYEQYF. Reference TRBV14 and TRBJ2-7 genes cover what lies past the CDR3, so the full variable domain is EAGVTQFPSHSVIEKGQTVTLRCDPISGHDNLYWYRRVMGKEIKFLLHFVKESKQDESGMPNNRFLAERTGGTYSTLKVQPAELEDSGVYFCASSQMTGNYEQYFGPGTRLTVT.